This T cell receptor beta chain was identified in a study of blood T cell repertoires in COVID-19. Across the study: Acute and convalescent COVID-19 samples came from the United States, Italy and Spain.

The sample holds one count of this clone. Authors' methods: The authors estimated nucleated cell counts from reference gene primer amplification. The assay was immunoSEQ multiplex PCR, and TCRdb's table has in-frame clones only and misses some. V, J and clone size are those of that table, while D and trimming were read from the DNA. The sample lists a few hundred thousand clones; around 85% were seen once. Material: peripheral blood. The sequence was obtained from a woman younger than 35 with acute or convalescent COVID-19.

The CDR3 loop is CASSLSSSYEQYF. The CDR3 DNA reads TGTGCCAGCAGCTTGAGTAGCTCCTACGAGCAGTACTTC. This chain uses TRBV7-2 with TRBJ2-7; D call uncertain. There are 13 residues in the CDR3. Looked up from germline, CDR1 is SGHTA and CDR2 is FQGNSA. V was cut by 3 bases and J by 0 bases, with 6 bases left in between.